The rows below give T cell receptor beta chains drawn from one sample of a study of control samples from healthy donors and cancer patients. Generated by immunoSEQ multiplex PCR, the TCRdb table keeps only in-frame clones and is missing some. The sample carries roughly 100,000 clones, roughly 90% recorded once. The sequenced sample consisted of blood. The origin of the receptors is a human donor in good health. The donor label of this sample is uncertain. Both conserved end residues are part of each CDR3. D genes are given only for firm matches. The size field is filled for only some rows; it gives once, few, many or a size class.

D	size	J	V	DNA	CDR3
-	-	TRBJ2-3	TRBV15	TGTGCCACCAGCAGAGCTGGGAAGGGCCCAGATACGCAGTATTTT	CATSRAGKGPDTQYF
-	-	TRBJ2-2	TRBV7-3	TGTGCCAGCAGCACAGGAGGGAAGGCCGGGGAGCTGTTTTTT	CASSTGGKAGELFF
-	-	TRBJ1-5	TRBV28	TGTGCCAGCAGTGTATGGACAGTAAGGCAGCCCCAGCATTTT	CASSVWTVRQPQHF
-	-	TRBJ2-5	TRBV27	TGTGCCAGCACCCCCGGGGAGACCCAGTACTTC	CASTPGETQYF
TRBD2	-	TRBJ2-7	TRBV23-1	TGCGCCAGCACTCAGTACGAGATGACTAGCGGATACGAGCAGTACTTC	CASTQYEMTSGYEQYF
TRBD1	once	TRBJ1-2	TRBV19	TGTGCCAGTAGTCCACCCCCCCCGGGACAGGGGGATGGCTACACCTTC	CASSPPPPGQGDGYTF
TRBD2	-	TRBJ2-5	TRBV6-6	TGTGCCAGCAGTCCCCGGGGGGAAGAGACCCAGTACTTC	CASSPRGEETQYF
-	-	TRBJ2-5	TRBV7-9	TGTGCCAGCAGCTTAGCGCCAGAGACCCAGTACTTC	CASSLAPETQYF
-	-	TRBJ2-7	TRBV19	TGTGCCAGTAGTATTGAGGGCAGGCAATTTTCCTACGAGCAGTACTTC	CASSIEGRQFSYEQYF
-	-	TRBJ2-7	TRBV3-1/TRBV3-2	TGTGCCAGCAGCCAAGGATTTATTGGGACAAGGGTTTACGAGCAGTACTTC	CASSQGFIGTRVYEQYF
-	-	TRBJ2-3	TRBV24-1	TGTGCCACCAGTGATTTGGTTCTAGGGGTCGATACGCAGTATTTT	CATSDLVLGVDTQYF
-	-	TRBJ1-4	TRBV7-9	TGTGCCAGCAGCTTAGGGGGAACTAATGAAAAACTGTTTTTT	CASSLGGTNEKLFF
-	-	TRBJ1-3	TRBV11-2	TGTGCCAGCAGTTCCTCTAGGAGTGGAAACACCATATATTTT	CASSSSRSGNTIYF
-	-	TRBJ1-1	TRBV2	TGTGCCAGCAGCGTTCCGGGGAGCACTGAAGCTTTCTTT	CASSVPGSTEAFF
-	-	TRBJ1-2	TRBV3-1/TRBV3-2	TGTGCCAGCAGCCGAGACACGTATGGCTACACCTTC	CASSRDTYGYTF
-	once	TRBJ1-2	TRBV12-5	TGTAATAGGGGGGCGGGGGACTATGGCTACACCTTC	CNRGAGDYGYTF
-	-	TRBJ2-2	TRBV4-3	TGCGCCAGCAGCCAAGGGGGGGCCTTCTCCGGGGAGCTGTTTTTT	CASSQGGAFSGELFF
-	-	TRBJ1-1	TRBV19	TGTGCCAGTAGTATAGAGAGGAACACTGAAGCTTTCTTT	CASSIERNTEAFF
TRBD1	-	TRBJ1-2	TRBV24-1	TGTGCCACCAGTGATGCCGGGACAGGGAATGGCTACACCTTC	CATSDAGTGNGYTF
-	-	TRBJ1-4	TRBV20-1	TGCAGTGCTAAGAACGAAAAACTGTTTTTT	CSAKNEKLFF
TRBD1	-	TRBJ1-2	TRBV12-3/TRBV12-4	TGTGCCAGCAGCCGGGACAGGGGCTATGGCTACACCTTC	CASSRDRGYGYTF
-	-	TRBJ2-7	TRBV7-8	TGTGCCAGCAGCTTAAGGTACGAGCAGTACTTC	CASSLRYEQYF
TRBD1	-	TRBJ1-3	TRBV14	TGTGCCAGCAGCCACAGCCGGGACAGGCCTATCTCTGGAAACACCATATATTTT	CASSHSRDRPISGNTIYF
-	-	TRBJ2-2	TRBV10-1	TGCGCCAGCAGTGACCCCACCGGGGAGCTGTTTTTT	CASSDPTGELFF
-	-	TRBJ2-7	TRBV2	TGTGCCAGCAGTGCTAGCATCTCCTCCTACGAGCAGTACTTC	CASSASISSYEQYF
-	-	TRBJ1-5	TRBV30	TGTGCCTGGAGTCCCTTCCTCTCGAGAGGACTGAATAGCAATCAGCCCCAGCATTTT	CAWSPFLSRGLNSNQPQHF
TRBD1	-	TRBJ1-5	TRBV30	TGTGCCTGGGGGCCAGGGGGAAATCAGCCCCAGCATTTT	CAWGPGGNQPQHF
-	-	TRBJ1-4	TRBV10-2	TGCGCCAGCAGTGAAACTTCCGGGATCCACAATGAAAAACTGTTTTTT	CASSETSGIHNEKLFF
-	-	TRBJ1-1	TRBV6-1	TGTGCCAGCAGTGAAGCAAGACAGATCCCCGCGCGACACACTGAAGCTTTCTTT	CASSEARQIPARHTEAFF
-	-	TRBJ1-1	TRBV27	TGTGCCAGCAGTTTAGGGGGTGTGGGCACTGAAGCTTTCTTT	CASSLGGVGTEAFF
-	-	TRBJ2-1	TRBV27	TGTGCCAGCTCCGACTACACCTCCTACAATGAGCAGTTCTTC	CASSDYTSYNEQFF
TRBD2	-	TRBJ2-3	TRBV6-2/TRBV6-3	TGTGCCAGCAGTCCCCGACTAGCGGGGGGTACGGCCAGCACAGATACGCAGTATTTT	CASSPRLAGGTASTDTQYF
TRBD2	-	TRBJ2-3	TRBV7-8	TGTGCCAGTCTTACTCGGGGGGGCAGGACAGATACGCAGTATTTT	CASLTRGGRTDTQYF
-	-	TRBJ2-2	TRBV27	TGTGCCAGCAACGGCGCCGGGGAGCTGTTTTTT	CASNGAGELFF
-	-	TRBJ2-5	TRBV5-4	TGTGCCAGCAGCTCAGCAGGGGTGGGGGAGACCCAGTACTTC	CASSSAGVGETQYF
TRBD1	-	TRBJ1-1	TRBV10-2	TGCGCCAGCAGTGATTGGACAGGCCCGAACACTGAAGCTTTCTTT	CASSDWTGPNTEAFF
-	-	TRBJ2-3	TRBV27	TGTGCCAGCAGTTTATCGAGGACAGGGCGGGGGCATAGAGATACGCAGTATTTT	CASSLSRTGRGHRDTQYF
-	-	TRBJ2-2	TRBV12-5	TGTGCTAGCCGACTTATGAACACCGGGGAGCTGTTTTTT	CASRLMNTGELFF
-	few	TRBJ1-2	TRBV6-5	TGTGCCAGCAGCCCGGATGTTAACTATGGCTACACCTTC	CASSPDVNYGYTF
-	-	TRBJ1-3	TRBV19	TGTGCCAGTAGTATTTTTCGGGACGCGAGCTCTGGAAACACCATATATTTT	CASSIFRDASSGNTIYF
-	-	TRBJ1-3	TRBV19	TGTGCCAGTGAGTCGGGCTCTGGAAACACCATATATTTT	CASESGSGNTIYF
TRBD1	-	TRBJ1-5	TRBV4-2	TGTGCCAGCAGCCAAGTGGCAGGGACAGGACAGCCCCAGCATTTT	CASSQVAGTGQPQHF
-	-	TRBJ1-2	TRBV7-2	TGTGCCAGCAGCTTGGGGGGCGGGGTAGGCTACACCTTC	CASSLGGGVGYTF
-	-	TRBJ2-3	TRBV5-1	TGCGCCAGCAGCTTGGTCGGGGCCACAGATACGCAGTATTTT	CASSLVGATDTQYF
TRBD2	-	TRBJ2-2	TRBV7-2	TGTGCCAGCAGCTTCAGAGCGGGGTGGGGGACCGGGGAGCTGTTTTTT	CASSFRAGWGTGELFF
-	-	TRBJ2-1	TRBV5-1	TGCGCCAGCAGCCAAGGACATCAGGATGAGCAGTTCTTC	CASSQGHQDEQFF
TRBD1	-	TRBJ1-5	TRBV15	TGTGCCACCAGCAGAAACAGGGGGGTTCAGCCCCAGCATTTT	CATSRNRGVQPQHF
TRBD1	-	TRBJ1-1	TRBV5-4	TGTGCCAGCAGCTCCTCTGGACAGGGGAACACTGAAGCTTTCTTT	CASSSSGQGNTEAFF
TRBD2	-	TRBJ2-5	TRBV19	TGTGCCAGTAGTTCTAGCGGGGGGGTCTCAGAGACCCAGTACTTC	CASSSSGGVSETQYF
-	-	TRBJ1-1	TRBV7-3	TGTGCCAGCAGCCCCTCCGGACCTGGGAATCCTGAAGCTTTCTTT	CASSPSGPGNPEAFF
-	-	TRBJ1-1	TRBV7-2	TGTGCCAGCAGCTTTGGGGGGTTCACTGAAGCTTTCTTT	CASSFGGFTEAFF
-	-	TRBJ1-2	TRBV5-6	TGTGCCAGCAGCTCGGGTCAGTGGAGGTATGGCTACACCTTC	CASSSGQWRYGYTF
-	-	TRBJ1-6	TRBV27	TGTGCCAGCAGTTTCCAGTTTGGGGGTTCACCCCTCCACTTT	CASSFQFGGSPLHF
-	-	TRBJ2-2	TRBV19	TGTGCCAGTAGTATAGCGGCGAACACCGGGGAGCTGTTTTTT	CASSIAANTGELFF